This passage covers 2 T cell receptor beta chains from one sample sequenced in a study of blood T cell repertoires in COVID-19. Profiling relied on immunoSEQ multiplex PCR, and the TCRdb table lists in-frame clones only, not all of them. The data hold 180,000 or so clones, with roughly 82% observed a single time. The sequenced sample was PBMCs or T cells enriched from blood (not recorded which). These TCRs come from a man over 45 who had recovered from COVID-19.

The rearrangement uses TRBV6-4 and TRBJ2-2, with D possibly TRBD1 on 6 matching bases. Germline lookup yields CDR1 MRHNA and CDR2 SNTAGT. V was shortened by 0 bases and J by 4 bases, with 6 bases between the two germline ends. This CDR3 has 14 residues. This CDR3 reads CASSDSGGTGELFF. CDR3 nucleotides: TGTGCCAGCAGTGACTCAGGGGGCACCGGGGAGCTGTTTTTT.

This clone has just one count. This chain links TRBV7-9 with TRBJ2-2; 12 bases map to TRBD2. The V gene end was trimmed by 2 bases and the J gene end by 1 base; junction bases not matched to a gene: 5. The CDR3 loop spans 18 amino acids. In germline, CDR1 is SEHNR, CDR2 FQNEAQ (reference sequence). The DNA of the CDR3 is TGTGCCAGCAGCTTACCAGGACTAGCGGGGATGAACACCGGGGAGCTGTTTTTT. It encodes CASSLPGLAGMNTGELFF.